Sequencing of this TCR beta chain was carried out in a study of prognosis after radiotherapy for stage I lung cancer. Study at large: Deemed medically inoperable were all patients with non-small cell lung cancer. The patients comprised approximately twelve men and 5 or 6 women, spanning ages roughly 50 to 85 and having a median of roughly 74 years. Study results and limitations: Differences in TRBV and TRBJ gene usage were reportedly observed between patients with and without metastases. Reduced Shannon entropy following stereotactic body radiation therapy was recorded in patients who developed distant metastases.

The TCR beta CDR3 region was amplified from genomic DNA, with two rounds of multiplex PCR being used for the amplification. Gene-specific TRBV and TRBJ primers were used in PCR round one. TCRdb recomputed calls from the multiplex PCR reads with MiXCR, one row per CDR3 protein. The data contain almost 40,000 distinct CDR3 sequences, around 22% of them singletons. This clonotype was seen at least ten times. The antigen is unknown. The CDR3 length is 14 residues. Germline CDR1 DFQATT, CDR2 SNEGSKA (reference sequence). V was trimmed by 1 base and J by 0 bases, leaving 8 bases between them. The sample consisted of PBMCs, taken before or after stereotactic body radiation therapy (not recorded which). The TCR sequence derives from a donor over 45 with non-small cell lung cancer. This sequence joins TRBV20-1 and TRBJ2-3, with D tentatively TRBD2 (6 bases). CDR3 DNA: TGCAGTGCTAGAGTCGGGGGAAGCACAGATACGCAGTATTTT. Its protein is CSARVGGSTDTQYF.